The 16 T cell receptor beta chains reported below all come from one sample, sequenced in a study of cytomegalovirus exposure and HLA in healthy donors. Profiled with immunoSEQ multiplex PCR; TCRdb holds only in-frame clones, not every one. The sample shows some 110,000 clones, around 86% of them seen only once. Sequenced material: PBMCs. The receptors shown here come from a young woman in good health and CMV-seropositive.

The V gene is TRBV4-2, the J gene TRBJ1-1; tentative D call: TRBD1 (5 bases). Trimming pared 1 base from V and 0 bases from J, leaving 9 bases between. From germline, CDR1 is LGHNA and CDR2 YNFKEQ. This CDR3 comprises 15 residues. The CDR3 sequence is CASSQGGGVNTEAFF. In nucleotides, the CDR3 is TGTGCCAGCAGCCAAGGTGGAGGGGTGAACACTGAAGCTTTCTTT.

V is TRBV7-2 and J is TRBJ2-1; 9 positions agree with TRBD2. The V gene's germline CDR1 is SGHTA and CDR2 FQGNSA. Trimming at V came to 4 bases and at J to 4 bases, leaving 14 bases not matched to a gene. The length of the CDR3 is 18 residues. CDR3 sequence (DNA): TGTGCCAGCAGCTCCCCCCGCGGGAGGGCCGTACAGTACAATGAGCAGTTCTTC. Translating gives CASSSPRGRAVQYNEQFF.

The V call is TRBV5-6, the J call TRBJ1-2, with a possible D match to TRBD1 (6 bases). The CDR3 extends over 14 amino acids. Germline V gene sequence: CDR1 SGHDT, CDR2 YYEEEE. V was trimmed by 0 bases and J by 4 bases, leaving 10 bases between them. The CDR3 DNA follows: TGTGCCAGCAGCTTGGCCAGGGGTTCCTATGGCTACACCTTC. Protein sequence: CASSLARGSYGYTF.

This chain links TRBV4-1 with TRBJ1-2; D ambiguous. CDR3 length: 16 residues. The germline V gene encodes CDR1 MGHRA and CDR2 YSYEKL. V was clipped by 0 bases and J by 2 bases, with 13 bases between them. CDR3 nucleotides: TGCGCCAGCAGCCAAGATCCAGGCAGCCCAAACTATGGCTACACCTTC. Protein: CASSQDPGSPNYGYTF.

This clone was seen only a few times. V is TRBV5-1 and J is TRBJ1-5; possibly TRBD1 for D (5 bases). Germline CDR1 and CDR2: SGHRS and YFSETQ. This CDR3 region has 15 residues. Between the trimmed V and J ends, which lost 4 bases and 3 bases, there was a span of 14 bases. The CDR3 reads CASSLMGRTNQPQHF. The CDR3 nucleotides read TGCGCCAGCAGCCTCATGGGGCGGACCAATCAGCCCCAGCATTTT. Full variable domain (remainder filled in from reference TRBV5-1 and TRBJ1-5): KAGVTQTPRYLIKTRGQQVTLSCSPISGHRSVSWYQQTPGQGLQFLFEYFSETQRNKGNFPGRFSGRQFSNSRSEMNVSTLELGDSALYLCASSLMGRTNQPQHFGDGTRLSIL.

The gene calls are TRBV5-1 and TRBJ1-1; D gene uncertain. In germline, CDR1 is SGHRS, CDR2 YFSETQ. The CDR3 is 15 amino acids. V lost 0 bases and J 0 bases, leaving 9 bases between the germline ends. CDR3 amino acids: CASSLDGAMNTEAFF. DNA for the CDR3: TGCGCCAGCAGCTTGGATGGAGCGATGAACACTGAAGCTTTCTTT.

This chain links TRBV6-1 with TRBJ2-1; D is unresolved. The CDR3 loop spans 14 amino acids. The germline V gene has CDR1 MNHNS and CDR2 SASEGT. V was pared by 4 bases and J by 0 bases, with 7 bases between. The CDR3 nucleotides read TGTGCCAGCAGTGTTTCCCTCTCCTACAATGAGCAGTTCTTC. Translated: CASSVSLSYNEQFF.

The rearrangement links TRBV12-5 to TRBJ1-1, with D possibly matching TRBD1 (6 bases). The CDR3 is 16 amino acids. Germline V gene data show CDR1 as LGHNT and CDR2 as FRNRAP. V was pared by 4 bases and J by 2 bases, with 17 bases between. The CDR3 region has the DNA TGTGCTAGTGGTTCGCTATTAGGGGGGGGAAACACTGAAGCTTTCTTT. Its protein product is CASGSLLGGGNTEAFF. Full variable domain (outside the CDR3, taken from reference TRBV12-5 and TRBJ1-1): DARVTQTPRHKVTEMGQEVTMRCQPILGHNTVFWYRQTMMQGLELLAYFRNRAPLDDSGMPKDRFSAEMPDATLATLKIQPSEPRDSAVYFCASGSLLGGGNTEAFFGQGTRLTVV.

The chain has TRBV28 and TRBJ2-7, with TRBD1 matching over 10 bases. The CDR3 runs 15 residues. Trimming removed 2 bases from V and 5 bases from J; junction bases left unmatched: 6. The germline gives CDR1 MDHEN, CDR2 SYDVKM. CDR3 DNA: TGTGCCAGCAGTTTAGCCTCGGGACAGGGGAACGAGCAGTACTTC. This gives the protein CASSLASGQGNEQYF.

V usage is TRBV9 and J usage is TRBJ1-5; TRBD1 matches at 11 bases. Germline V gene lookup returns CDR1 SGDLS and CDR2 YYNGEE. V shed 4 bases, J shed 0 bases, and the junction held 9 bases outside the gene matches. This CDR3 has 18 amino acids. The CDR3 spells CASSLGTGGPYSNQPQHF. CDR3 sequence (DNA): TGTGCCAGCAGCCTCGGGACAGGGGGACCTTATAGCAATCAGCCCCAGCATTTT.

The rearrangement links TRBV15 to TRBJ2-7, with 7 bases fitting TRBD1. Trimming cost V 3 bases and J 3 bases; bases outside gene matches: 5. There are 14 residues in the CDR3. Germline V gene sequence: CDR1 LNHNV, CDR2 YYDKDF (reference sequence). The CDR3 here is CATSREGGVYEQYF. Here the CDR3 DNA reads TGTGCCACCAGCAGGGAAGGGGGCGTCTACGAGCAGTACTTC.

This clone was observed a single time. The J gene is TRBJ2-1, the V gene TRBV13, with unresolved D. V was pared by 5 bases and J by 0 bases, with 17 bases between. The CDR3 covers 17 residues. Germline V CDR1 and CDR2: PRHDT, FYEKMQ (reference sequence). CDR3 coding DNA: TGTGCCAGCAGCCCTAAAACCCTCGAACCCTCCTACAATGAGCAGTTCTTC. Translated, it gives CASSPKTLEPSYNEQFF.

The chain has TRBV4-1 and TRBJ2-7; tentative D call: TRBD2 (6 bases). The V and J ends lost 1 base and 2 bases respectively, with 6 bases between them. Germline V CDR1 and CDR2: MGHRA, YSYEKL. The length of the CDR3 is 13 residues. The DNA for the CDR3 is TGCGCCAGCAGCCAAGCGGGAGCCTACGAGCAGTACTTC. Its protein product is CASSQAGAYEQYF.

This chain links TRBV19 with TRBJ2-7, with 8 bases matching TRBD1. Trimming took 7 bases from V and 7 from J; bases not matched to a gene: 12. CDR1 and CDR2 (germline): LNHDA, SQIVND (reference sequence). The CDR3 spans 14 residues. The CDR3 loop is CASKGGQGAGEQYF. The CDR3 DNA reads TGTGCCAGTAAGGGGGGCCAGGGGGCTGGAGAGCAGTACTTC.

The chain's CDR3 is CATSRRGTTSQETQYF. The DNA for the CDR3 is TGTGCCACCAGCAGAAGGGGGACGACAAGCCAAGAGACCCAGTACTTC. This chain connects TRBV15 to TRBJ2-5, with D possibly TRBD1 on 6 matching bases. This CDR3 is built from 16 residues. V lost 2 bases and J lost 1, with 14 bases in between. CDR1 and CDR2 from the germline V gene are LNHNV and YYDKDF (reference sequence).

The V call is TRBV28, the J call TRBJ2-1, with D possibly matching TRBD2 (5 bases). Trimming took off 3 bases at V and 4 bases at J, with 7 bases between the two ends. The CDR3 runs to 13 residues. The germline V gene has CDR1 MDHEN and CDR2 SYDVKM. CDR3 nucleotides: TGTGCCAGCAGTTTTACGGGGTACAATGAGCAGTTCTTC. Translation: CASSFTGYNEQFF.